These 5 T cell receptor beta chains share one sample of origin, sequenced in a study of blood T cell repertoires in COVID-19. TCRdb's copy holds only in-frame clones and misses some; the assay was immunoSEQ multiplex PCR. The table includes about 50,000 clones, approximately 89% detected once. The sample consisted of peripheral blood. Every receptor here comes from a man in his sixties with acute or convalescent COVID-19.

This clone was observed a few times. The chain has TRBV10-2 and TRBJ1-5; D remains unclear. The CDR3 covers 15 residues. Trimming took off 0 bases at V and 1 base at J, with 7 bases between the two ends. In germline, CDR1 is WSHSY, CDR2 SAAADI. The CDR3 coding sequence is TGCGCCAGCAGTGAGTCAGGGAGAAGCAATCAGCCCCAGCATTTT. Translated: CASSESGRSNQPQHF.

The V and J genes are TRBV4-1 and TRBJ1-5, with D unclear. V lost 4 bases, J lost 2 bases, and 12 bases lay in between. Germline-derived CDR1 and CDR2 are MGHRA and YSYEKL. The CDR3 covers 15 residues. The CDR3 nucleotides are TGCGCCAGCAGCCCACTCGGGGTTGGCAATCAGCCCCAGCATTTT. Amino acid sequence: CASSPLGVGNQPQHF.

The chain couples TRBV15 to TRBJ1-1; tentatively, D is TRBD1 (6 bases). Germline CDR1 is LNHNV and CDR2 is YYDKDF (reference sequence). CDR3 length: 18 amino acids. Trimming took off 0 bases at V and 0 bases at J, with 17 bases between the two ends. CDR3 bases: TGTGCCACCAGCAGAGATCTGGGGGCATCCCCCTTGAACACTGAAGCTTTCTTT. Translation: CATSRDLGASPLNTEAFF.

The V and J genes are TRBV28 and TRBJ1-2; 9 nucleotides line up with TRBD1. This CDR3 contains 16 residues. Germline assignment: CDR1 MDHEN and CDR2 SYDVKM. J gave up 2 bases and V 6 bases, and 10 bases lay outside the gene matches. The CDR3 here is CASSLRTGEGNYGYTF. CDR3 sequence (DNA): TGTGCCAGCAGCCTAAGGACAGGGGAGGGAAACTATGGCTACACCTTC.

This chain connects TRBV7-9 to TRBJ1-5, with TRBD1 identical over 12 bases. This CDR3 region has 17 residues. CDR1 and CDR2 from the germline V gene are SEHNR and FQNEAQ (reference sequence). V shed 5 bases, J shed 4 bases, and the junction held 9 bases outside the gene matches. The CDR3 nucleotides are TGTGCCAGCAGCCGGACCGGGACAGGGGGCGCGAATCAGCCCCAGCATTTT. Translating it yields CASSRTGTGGANQPQHF.